This T cell receptor beta chain is drawn from a study of blood T cell repertoires in COVID-19. Study information: Collection of acute and convalescent COVID-19 samples took place in the United States, Italy and Spain. The analysed material was cDNA or gDNA that came from T cells, B-cell-depleted T cells, or PBMCs.

In the original analysis: Nucleated cell number was recorded as an estimate derived from reference gene primer amplification. Assay: immunoSEQ multiplex PCR; the TCRdb copy retains only in-frame clones and omits some. Clone size and the V and J calls come from that table; the DNA yielded D and trimming. The sample gives 150,000 to 200,000 clones, approximately 90% of which show up once; under 25% is in the top ten. Germline V gives CDR1 SGHVS, CDR2 FQNEAQ. This CDR3 is built from 14 residues. V lost 0 bases and J lost 6, with 9 bases in between. The receptor's source is a man in his sixties with active or convalescent COVID-19. The material sequenced was peripheral blood. The rearrangement joins TRBV7-8 to TRBJ2-1, with D possibly TRBD2 on 6 matching bases. CDR3 DNA sequence: TGTGCCAGCAGCTTAGCGCTGGGGGGCAATGAGCAGTTCTTC. Translated: CASSLALGGNEQFF.